The text below deals with one T cell receptor beta chain. This specimen belongs to a study of T-cell reconstitution after alpha-beta-depleted transplantation in children. Library preparation (for TCRbeta) was performed with unique molecular identifiers. One entry per CDR3 protein, called by TCRdb with MiXCR from the PCR reads. Seen here are some 350,000 distinct CDR3 sequences, 9% to 12% observed once, and the top ten hold 2% to 2.5%. The origin of this receptor is a human donor who donated a stem cell graft to a child with acute lymphoblastic leukemia. The sample in question was PBMCs from the stem cell graft donor, obtained from the stem cell graft.

The CDR3: CASSLYEGGGLGFATDTQYF. Here the CDR3 DNA reads TGTGCCAGCAGTTTATATGAGGGTGGAGGGCTAGGTTTTGCCACAGATACGCAGTATTTT. The chain links TRBV27 to TRBJ2-3; tentatively, D is TRBD2 (6 bases). Germline V gives CDR1 MNHEY, CDR2 SMNVEV (reference sequence). This CDR3 contains 20 residues. Trimming removed 1 base from V and 2 bases from J, with 25 bases in between.